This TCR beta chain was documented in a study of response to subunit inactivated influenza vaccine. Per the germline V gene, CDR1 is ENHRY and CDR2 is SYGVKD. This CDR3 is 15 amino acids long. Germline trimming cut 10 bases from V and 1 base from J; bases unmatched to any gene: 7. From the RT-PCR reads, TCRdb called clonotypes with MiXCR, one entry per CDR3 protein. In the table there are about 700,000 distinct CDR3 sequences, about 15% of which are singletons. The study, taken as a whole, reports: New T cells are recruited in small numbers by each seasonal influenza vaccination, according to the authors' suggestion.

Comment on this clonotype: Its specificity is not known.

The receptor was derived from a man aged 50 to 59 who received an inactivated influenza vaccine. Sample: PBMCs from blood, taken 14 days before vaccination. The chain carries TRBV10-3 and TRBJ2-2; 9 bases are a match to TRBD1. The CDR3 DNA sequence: TGTGCCACCACGCTGGGACAGGGGAACACCGGGGAGCTGTTTTTT. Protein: CATTLGQGNTGELFF.